This TCR beta chain was recovered during a study of cytomegalovirus exposure and HLA in healthy donors. PCR amplification relied on 60 Vbeta primers (plus 13 Jbeta primers). Repertoires were generated with immunoSEQ multiplex PCR, while TCRdb's copy carries only in-frame clones and drops some. The table records 100,000 to 150,000 clones, over 70% of them present only once. Points from the study as a whole: Across donors, presence/absence analyses took sequencing depth to be roughly uniform. A link between a missense DCLRE1C variant and TCR beta V- and J-gene trimming emerged from a later analysis. An analysis that came later showed most CMV-associated TCR beta chains appearing HLA-restricted.

This clone was found once. Its antigen is currently unknown. Germline assignment: CDR1 GTSNPN and CDR2 SVGIG (reference sequence). V was cut by 8 bases and J by 4 bases, with 12 bases left in between. The CDR3 is 11 residues long. Material: PBMCs. The clonotype originates from a woman in her forties in good health and CMV-seronegative. The rearrangement joins TRBV30 to TRBJ2-7; maybe TRBD2 (6 bases). This chain's CDR3 is CARSRGYEQYF. Here the CDR3 DNA reads TGTGCCCGTTCCCGGGGGTACGAGCAGTACTTC.